This TCR beta chain was observed in a study of graft-versus-host responses after intestinal transplantation. The protocol was immunoSEQ multiplex PCR, while the TCRdb copy is restricted to in-frame clones and leaves out a portion. The sample comprises some 95,000 clones, about 91% of which are singletons, and under 0.55% rests with the top ten. General study points: The marrow of recipients harbored GvH clones, and ileum or blood showed some of them first.

In the case of this clone: What it recognizes is unknown.

This CDR3 region has 12 residues. Trimming took 0 bases from V and 4 from J, leaving 4 bases between them. Germline loops: CDR1 GTSNPN, CDR2 SVGIG (reference sequence). The TCR comes from a human donor who received an intestinal transplant. The chain links TRBV30 to TRBJ2-1, with D unresolved. The sequencing used unstimulated CD8+ T cells sorted from spleen or lymph node cells, collected before intestinal transplant. The CDR3 DNA reads as TGTGCCTGGAGTGTACTATACAATGAGCAGTTCTTC. Translation: CAWSVLYNEQFF. Full variable domain (remainder filled in from reference TRBV30 and TRBJ2-1): SQTIHQWPATLVQPVGSPLSLECTVEGTSNPNLYWYRQAAGRGLQLLFYSVGIGQISSEVPQNLSASRPQDRQFILSSKKLLLSDSGFYLCAWSVLYNEQFFGPGTRLTVL.